This is a list of T cell receptor beta chains from one sample in a study of CD8 T cells in ankylosing spondylitis. TCRdb redid the calling of the 5' RACE reads with MiXCR, one entry per CDR3 protein. The repertoire holds about 250,000 distinct CDR3 sequences, with 20% to 30% as singletons. The sequenced sample consisted of blood, either unsorted or a sorted T cell fraction (not recorded which). All receptors derive from a male donor with ankylosing spondylitis or in good health (not recorded which). The CDR3 runs from the conserved cysteine through the conserved F or W. D genes are given only for firm matches. The listing skips clone size in some rows; elsewhere it reads once, few, many or a size class.

abundance: many
j_gene: TRBJ1-1
v_gene: TRBV5-1
d_gene: NA
CDR3nt: TGCGCCAGCAGCCGAGACAGCGTGAACACTGAAGCTTTCTTT
CDR3aa: CASSRDSVNTEAFF

abundance: many
j_gene: TRBJ2-4
v_gene: TRBV6-1
d_gene: NA
CDR3nt: TGTGCCAGCAAGGGGGTGGCCAAAAACATTCAGTACTTC
CDR3aa: CASKGVAKNIQYF

abundance: many
j_gene: TRBJ2-3
v_gene: TRBV5-1
d_gene: TRBD2
CDR3nt: TGCGCCAGCAGCCCGGGACTAGCGACAGATACGCAGTATTTT
CDR3aa: CASSPGLATDTQYF

abundance: NA
j_gene: TRBJ2-7
v_gene: TRBV5-6
d_gene: NA
CDR3nt: TGTGCCAGCAGCTTGGTAAGGGACGAGCAGTACTTC
CDR3aa: CASSLVRDEQYF

abundance: few
j_gene: TRBJ2-2
v_gene: TRBV10-3
d_gene: NA
CDR3nt: TGTGCCACCACAACGGGTCTGGGAACCGGGGAGCTGTTTTTT
CDR3aa: CATTTGLGTGELFF

abundance: NA
j_gene: TRBJ2-2
v_gene: TRBV12-3/TRBV12-4
d_gene: TRBD1
CDR3nt: TGTGCCATCAGTTTAGGGTCACAGGGGAGACTAAGGACCGGGGAGCTGTTTTTT
CDR3aa: CAISLGSQGRLRTGELFF

abundance: many
j_gene: TRBJ1-6
v_gene: TRBV6-1
d_gene: NA
CDR3nt: TGTGCCAGCAAGAGAGAGGGAGGTTTTTCACCCCTCCACTTT
CDR3aa: CASKREGGFSPLHF

abundance: NA
j_gene: TRBJ2-7
v_gene: TRBV20-1
d_gene: NA
CDR3nt: TGCAGTGCTAGAGAGTTTAATACAGGGTTCAACGAGCAGTACTTC
CDR3aa: CSAREFNTGFNEQYF

abundance: NA
j_gene: TRBJ2-6
v_gene: TRBV7-2
d_gene: NA
CDR3nt: TGTGCCAGCAGCTTGGGACCCGGGGGGGCCAACGTCCTGACTTTC
CDR3aa: CASSLGPGGANVLTF

abundance: NA
j_gene: TRBJ1-6
v_gene: TRBV20-1
d_gene: NA
CDR3nt: TGCAGTGCACCCGACGGAAAAGGAATAAATTCACCCCTCCACTTT
CDR3aa: CSAPDGKGINSPLHF

abundance: NA
j_gene: TRBJ2-3
v_gene: TRBV6-1
d_gene: NA
CDR3nt: TGTGCCAGCGGGTGGGCCCGGGGGGCCCCGGATACGCAGTATTTT
CDR3aa: CASGWARGAPDTQYF

abundance: NA
j_gene: TRBJ2-2
v_gene: TRBV20-1
d_gene: NA
CDR3nt: TGCAGTGCTAGTGACAGAGGCACCGGGGAGCTGTTTTTT
CDR3aa: CSASDRGTGELFF

abundance: many
j_gene: TRBJ2-1
v_gene: TRBV12-3/TRBV12-4
d_gene: NA
CDR3nt: TGTGCCAGCAGCACCACAGGGAACAATGAGCAGTTCTTC
CDR3aa: CASSTTGNNEQFF

abundance: many
j_gene: TRBJ1-5
v_gene: TRBV12-3/TRBV12-4
d_gene: NA
CDR3nt: TGTGCCAGCAGTTTCGTCCGGGACAGCAATCAGCCCCAGCATTTT
CDR3aa: CASSFVRDSNQPQHF

abundance: once
j_gene: TRBJ2-5
v_gene: TRBV28
d_gene: NA
CDR3nt: TGTGCCAGCAGTTTAGGGGTATGGGGGCAGGGTGTGACCCAGTACTTC
CDR3aa: CASSLGVWGQGVTQYF

abundance: many
j_gene: TRBJ2-1
v_gene: TRBV6-2/TRBV6-3
d_gene: NA
CDR3nt: TGTGCCAGCAGTTACGGGGACCGGTTAAGGGTAGGTGAGCAGTTCTTC
CDR3aa: CASSYGDRLRVGEQFF

abundance: few
j_gene: TRBJ2-7
v_gene: TRBV20-1
d_gene: TRBD2
CDR3nt: TGCAGTGCAGGGCGGGGGGGCAATACCGACGAGCAGTACTTC
CDR3aa: CSAGRGGNTDEQYF

abundance: NA
j_gene: TRBJ2-7
v_gene: TRBV10-3
d_gene: TRBD2
CDR3nt: TGTGCCATCACCAAAGGAGCGGGGGGGAGCTCCTACGAGCAGTACTTC
CDR3aa: CAITKGAGGSSYEQYF

abundance: many
j_gene: TRBJ2-3
v_gene: TRBV7-2
d_gene: NA
CDR3nt: TGTGCCAGCAGCTTACCGGGCCCCTCTATAGCGCAGTATTTT
CDR3aa: CASSLPGPSIAQYF

abundance: few
j_gene: TRBJ2-5
v_gene: TRBV12-3/TRBV12-4
d_gene: NA
CDR3nt: TGTGCCAGCAGTTCCGCGTTGGGGGAGACCCAGTACTTC
CDR3aa: CASSSALGETQYF